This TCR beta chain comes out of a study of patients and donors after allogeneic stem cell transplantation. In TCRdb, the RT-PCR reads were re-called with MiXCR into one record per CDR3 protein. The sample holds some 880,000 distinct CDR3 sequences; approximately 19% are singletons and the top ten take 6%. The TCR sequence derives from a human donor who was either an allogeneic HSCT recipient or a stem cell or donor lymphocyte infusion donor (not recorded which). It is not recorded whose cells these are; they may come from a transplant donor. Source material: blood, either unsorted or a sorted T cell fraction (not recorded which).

This chain's CDR3 is CASRPFLRDRGINGYTF. CDR3 sequence (DNA): TGTGCCAGCAGACCATTCCTCCGGGACAGGGGAATCAATGGCTACACCTTC. The chain links TRBV6-2 or TRBV6-3 to TRBJ1-2, with 10 bases matching TRBD1. Germline lookup yields CDR1 MNHEY and CDR2 SVGEGT. This CDR3 is built from 17 residues. Losses at the gene ends were 6 bases for V and 6 bases for J; bases not matched to a gene: 16.